Listed below are T cell receptor beta chains from one sample, sequenced in a study of cytomegalovirus exposure and HLA in healthy donors. Method: immunoSEQ multiplex PCR; TCRdb's copy keeps in-frame clones and lacks some. This table holds some 70,000 clones. Sequences were obtained from PBMCs. Every receptor here comes from a female donor in good health and CMV-seropositive. Each CDR3 is given with its conserved first and last residue. D genes are given only for firm matches.

j_gene | d_gene | v_gene | CDR3nt | CDR3aa
TRBJ2-5 | - | TRBV15 | TGTGCCACCAGCCCCGCAAAGGACTACCGGGGAGAGACCCAGTACTTC | CATSPAKDYRGETQYF
TRBJ1-5 | TRBD1 | TRBV7-2 | TGTGCCAGCAGCTCCGACAGGGGTAGCAATCAGCCCCAGCATTTT | CASSSDRGSNQPQHF
TRBJ1-1 | TRBD1 | TRBV7-3 | TGTGCCAGCAGCTTACAGGGGGGAGGAAACACTGAAGCTTTCTTT | CASSLQGGGNTEAFF
TRBJ1-1 | TRBD1 | TRBV4-2 | TGTGCCAGCAGCCAAGCAGGGGGGAACACTGAAGCTTTCTTT | CASSQAGGNTEAFF
TRBJ2-7 | TRBD1 | TRBV28 | TGTGCCAGCAGACGTCGACTGGGACAGGGAGACTACGAGCAGTACTTC | CASRRRLGQGDYEQYF
TRBJ2-3 | - | TRBV5-1 | TGCGCCAGCAGCTTGGCCGGCGGGCTAAATGCAGATACGCAGTATTTT | CASSLAGGLNADTQYF
TRBJ2-3 | - | TRBV18 | TGTGCCAGCTCACCGAGGAGAACAGATACGCAGTATTTT | CASSPRRTDTQYF
TRBJ2-7 | TRBD1 | TRBV7-2 | TGTGCCAGCAGCCGATCGGGACAGGGGGAATTCTACGAGCAGTACTTC | CASSRSGQGEFYEQYF
TRBJ2-3 | TRBD1 | TRBV5-1 | TGCGCCAGCAGACGAGACAGGGGAGGCGATACGCAGTATTTT | CASRRDRGGDTQYF
TRBJ1-4 | - | TRBV18 | TGTGCCAGCTCACCACAAGGAAGGGGGAATGAAAAACTGTTTTTT | CASSPQGRGNEKLFF
TRBJ2-7 | - | TRBV5-5 | TGTGCCAGCAGCGTCGGTCCGTCCCTACCCACCTACGAGCAGTACTTC | CASSVGPSLPTYEQYF
TRBJ2-5 | TRBD2 | TRBV19 | TGTGCCAGTAGTGTACTAGCGGGGGTACAAGAGACCCAGTACTTC | CASSVLAGVQETQYF
TRBJ2-1 | TRBD2 | TRBV5-4 | TGTGCCAGCAGCTTGGATTTAACTAGCGGGAGGAGTGAGCAGTTCTTC | CASSLDLTSGRSEQFF
TRBJ2-5 | - | TRBV5-4 | TGTGCCAGCAGCTGGACTTCGCTCAAAGAGACCCAGTACTTC | CASSWTSLKETQYF
TRBJ2-3 | - | TRBV5-1 | TGCGCCAGCAGCTTGACAGGTCCCAAGGATACGCAGTATTTT | CASSLTGPKDTQYF
TRBJ2-2 | - | TRBV6-1 | TGTGCCAGCAGTGAAGTCAGGGTAGGCGGGGAGCTGTTTTTT | CASSEVRVGGELFF
TRBJ2-1 | - | TRBV2 | TGTGCCACCTCCGGACACTTACCTTCCAATGAGCAGTTCTTC | CATSGHLPSNEQFF
TRBJ2-7 | TRBD2 | TRBV5-1 | TGCGCCAGCAGCCCGGGACTAGCGGGGCCAAACTCCTACGAGCAGTACTTC | CASSPGLAGPNSYEQYF
TRBJ2-7 | - | TRBV6-5 | TGTGCCAGCAGTTACGGTACAGGGCGACAGTACGAGCAGTACTTC | CASSYGTGRQYEQYF
TRBJ2-7 | - | TRBV28 | TGTGCCAGCAGTTACTCTAGCGCCTACGAGCAGTACTTC | CASSYSSAYEQYF
TRBJ2-4 | TRBD2 | TRBV7-2 | TGTGCCAGCAGCCTAGGGACTAGTGGGGGTCAAAACATTCAGTACTTC | CASSLGTSGGQNIQYF
TRBJ1-5 | - | TRBV21-1 | TGTGCCAGCAGCAGGGACAGGGTACAGCCCCAGCATTTT | CASSRDRVQPQHF